This T cell receptor (beta chain) emerged from a study of shared clonotypes between healthy human individuals. Overall study context: Donor composition was a couple of women and three men, aged 18 to 49.

Findings and caveats of the study: The authors sampled blood alone, and tissue repertoires likely differ. Several donors showed sharing of roughly 5% of naive CD4 clonotypes. Generally, naive subsets came out with larger estimated richness than memory subsets.

Notes on this clone: Its antigen is not identified.

The CDR3 is 15 amino acids. Germline V gene lookup returns CDR1 SGHTA and CDR2 FQGTGA. Germline trimming cut 5 bases from V and 3 bases from J; bases unmatched to any gene: 5. TCRdb's table, derived via immunoSEQ multiplex PCR, lists solely in-frame clones and lacks some. The profile shows over 2 million clones, around 93% of them singletons. This clonotype was obtained from a man between 18 and 35 years old in good health. Some clones in this sample may be carry-over from other donors' samples. Sequenced input: naive CD4+ T cells from PBMCs. Subset of the sample: CD45RA+ positively selected. The chain carries TRBV7-3 and TRBJ2-7; 12 positions match TRBD2. The CDR3 bases are TGTGCCAGCAGCCTTCTAGCGGGAGGGAACTACGAGCAGTACTTC. It codes for CASSLLAGGNYEQYF.